Following are 30 T cell receptor beta chains from one sample sequenced in a study of T cells after posttransplantation cyclophosphamide. The protocol was immunoSEQ multiplex PCR, while the TCRdb copy is restricted to in-frame clones and leaves out a portion. Of approximately 52,000 clones listed, about 86% were seen once; the top ten hold approximately 2.6%. Source material: PBMCs. The source of these receptors is a man aged 30 to 39 with a blood cancer, CMV-positive, and with a related stem cell donor.

The V gene is TRBV2, the J gene TRBJ1-5; maybe TRBD1 (6 bases). Germline CDR1 is SNHLY and CDR2 is FYNNEI. V dropped 8 bases and J dropped 6 bases, with 17 bases sitting between them. CDR3 length equals 14 residues. The CDR3 DNA is TGTGCCAGCGGGGAGGGGGAGGAGAGTCAGCCCCAGCATTTT. Amino acid sequence: CASGEGEESQPQHF.

This sequence joins TRBV6-1 and TRBJ1-4; 9 nucleotides align to TRBD1. Germline V gene data show CDR1 as MNHNS and CDR2 as SASEGT. The CDR3 is 13 amino acids. J was trimmed by 6 bases and V by 6 bases; bases with no gene match: 2. CDR3 sequence reads: CASSRQGDEKLFF. Here the CDR3 DNA reads TGTGCCAGCAGCAGACAGGGGGATGAAAAACTGTTTTTT.

The chain is built from TRBV29-1 and TRBJ2-7, with 10 positions matching TRBD1. CDR3 size: 14 residues. Unmatched junction bases numbered 2, after V lost 1 base and J lost 2 bases. Germline V gene data show CDR1 as SQVTM and CDR2 as ANQGSEA. DNA for the CDR3: TGCAGCGTTGAAGGGGACAGGGGTGCCTACGAGCAGTACTTC. Its translation: CSVEGDRGAYEQYF.

CDR3 coding DNA: TGCGCCAGCAGCGCAGGACAGGGTGGCTACGAGCAGTACTTC. It yields the protein CASSAGQGGYEQYF. The V gene is TRBV5-1, the J gene TRBJ2-7, with 8 bases matching TRBD1. The germline V gene encodes CDR1 SGHRS and CDR2 YFSETQ. V shed 4 bases and J 3 bases; nucleotides not matched to a gene: 6. The CDR3 length is 14 residues.

This clone was detected once. The chain couples TRBV5-1 to TRBJ2-2; D call uncertain. The germline CDR1 and CDR2 sequences are SGHRS and YFSETQ. The length of the CDR3 is 14 residues. V was shortened by 0 bases and J by 6 bases, with 9 bases between the two germline ends. The DNA for the CDR3 is TGCGCCAGCAGCTTGGGGTTCCAGTCCGGGGAGCTGTTTTTT. Encoded protein: CASSLGFQSGELFF.

The V call is TRBV19, the J call TRBJ2-2; D gene ambiguous. The CDR3 runs 14 residues. Trimming took 2 bases from V and 1 from J, leaving 5 bases between them. Germline V gene lookup returns CDR1 LNHDA and CDR2 SQIVND (reference sequence). Written as DNA, the CDR3 is TGTGCCAGTAGTATATCCAGGAACACCGGGGAGCTGTTTTTT. As protein: CASSISRNTGELFF.

The chain carries TRBV18 and TRBJ1-5; D call uncertain. CDR3 length: 13 residues. From germline, CDR1 is KGHSH and CDR2 LQKENI. Between the trimmed V and J ends, which lost 3 bases and 2 bases, there was a span of 5 bases. The CDR3 region has the DNA TGTGCCAGCTCACCGGCAGGCAATCAGCCCCAGCATTTT. Translated, it gives CASSPAGNQPQHF.

This clone came up once. The rearrangement uses TRBV13 and TRBJ2-3; 12 bases fit TRBD2. Germline V gene data show CDR1 as PRHDT and CDR2 as FYEKMQ (reference sequence). The CDR3 consists of 16 residues. J was trimmed by 4 bases and V by 5 bases; bases with no gene match: 7. This chain's CDR3 is CASSAPRLAGADTQYF. CDR3 sequence (DNA): TGTGCCAGCAGCGCCCCTCGACTAGCGGGGGCAGATACGCAGTATTTT.

V is TRBV11-1 and J is TRBJ2-2; 12 positions agree with TRBD1. V lost 5 bases and J lost 6; bases outside the gene matches: 7. Germline V gene data show CDR1 as SGHAT and CDR2 as FQDESV (reference sequence). The CDR3 is 16 amino acids. The CDR3, as DNA: TGTGCCAGCAGCCGAAGGGGACAGGGGGCCGCCGGGGAGCTGTTTTTT. Protein product: CASSRRGQGAAGELFF.

This chain uses TRBV30 with TRBJ2-7; D is unresolved. The CDR3 spans 14 residues. V was trimmed by 0 bases and J by 6 bases, leaving 15 bases between them. Looked up from germline, CDR1 is GTSNPN and CDR2 is SVGIG (reference sequence). In DNA form, the CDR3 reads TGTGCCTGGAGTGTAACGGTCCCCCCTACCGAGCAGTACTTC. This sequence encodes CAWSVTVPPTEQYF.

The rearrangement links TRBV27 to TRBJ1-1, with D maybe TRBD1 (6 bases). The germline V and J ends were trimmed by 6 bases and 5 bases, with 19 bases remaining between them. Germline assignment: CDR1 MNHEY and CDR2 SMNVEV (reference sequence). The CDR3 is 15 amino acids. CDR3 residues: CASSPTGSMGTEAFF. The DNA for the CDR3 is TGTGCCAGCAGCCCGACAGGATCCATGGGGACTGAAGCTTTCTTT.

This clone has only a few counts. This rearrangement joins TRBV4-1 to TRBJ2-1; 8 bases match TRBD2. Looked up from germline, CDR1 is MGHRA and CDR2 is YSYEKL. The CDR3 loop spans 18 amino acids. The trim removed 1 base at V and 0 bases at J, leaving 8 bases unmatched. The CDR3 nucleotides read TGCGCCAGCAGCCAAGTGGACCTGGGACTAGGCTCCTACAATGAGCAGTTCTTC. Translated, it gives CASSQVDLGLGSYNEQFF.

The V and J genes are TRBV5-1 and TRBJ2-5, with 8 bases aligning to TRBD1. The germline V gene encodes CDR1 SGHRS and CDR2 YFSETQ. The CDR3 contains 16 residues. The V and J ends lost 4 bases and 2 bases, in that order; junction bases with no gene match: 10. In DNA, the CDR3 is TGCGCCAGCAGCCTGTTCGGACAGGGAGGTCAAGAGACCCAGTACTTC. This translates into CASSLFGQGGQETQYF.

This sequence joins TRBV6-1 and TRBJ1-1; 8 nucleotides align to TRBD1. This CDR3 spans 14 amino acids. Germline loops: CDR1 MNHNS, CDR2 SASEGT. The V gene end was trimmed by 7 bases and the J gene end by 5 bases; junction bases not matched to a gene: 9. CDR3 nucleotide sequence: TGTGCCAGCACCATACAAAGACAGGGGACTGAAGCTTTCTTT. Protein: CASTIQRQGTEAFF.

The gene calls are TRBV19 and TRBJ2-1; TRBD1 matches at 9 bases. The CDR3 length is 14 residues. Looked up from germline, CDR1 is LNHDA and CDR2 is SQIVND (reference sequence). J gave up 10 bases and V 7 bases, and 11 bases lay outside the gene matches. In nucleotides, the CDR3 is TGTGCCAGTACTTCAGTCGGGGACAGGGTCGAGCAGTTCTTC. Translating it yields CASTSVGDRVEQFF.

The genes are TRBV5-1 and TRBJ2-7; D is undetermined. Germline CDR1 reads SGHRS; CDR2 reads YFSETQ. The CDR3 consists of 15 residues. V dropped 1 base and J dropped 5 bases, with 16 bases sitting between them. CDR3 region: CASSLYLSRPHEQYF. CDR3 nucleotides: TGCGCCAGCAGCTTGTACTTGTCCAGGCCCCACGAGCAGTACTTC.

The J gene is TRBJ1-1, the V gene TRBV2; D is unresolved. The CDR3 is 14 amino acids. Germline CDR1 is SNHLY and CDR2 is FYNNEI. Trimming took off 3 bases at V and 0 bases at J, with 8 bases between the two ends. CDR3 residues: CASSDWQMNTEAFF. Here the CDR3 DNA reads TGTGCCAGCAGTGATTGGCAGATGAACACTGAAGCTTTCTTT.

In this sample, this clone turned up a few times. V and J are TRBV7-8 and TRBJ1-4; D is ambiguous. Germline V CDR1 and CDR2: SGHVS, FQNEAQ. The length of the CDR3 is 12 residues. Trimming removed 6 bases at V and 3 bases at J, with 5 bases between. DNA of the CDR3: TGTGCCAGCAGGAGGTCTAATGAAAAACTGTTTTTT. As protein: CASRRSNEKLFF.

V usage is TRBV5-4 and J usage is TRBJ2-1; D gene unclear. CDR3 size: 11 residues. Germline V gene lookup returns CDR1 SGHNT and CDR2 YYREEE (reference sequence). V gave up 1 base and J gave up 13 bases, with 9 bases separating them. The CDR3 sequence is CASSLRRFQFF. CDR3 nucleotides: TGTGCCAGCAGCTTGAGGAGATTCCAGTTCTTC.

This rearrangement joins TRBV18 to TRBJ2-5; 7 bases are a match to TRBD1. With V trimmed by 6 bases and J by 5 bases, 9 bases remained unmatched. Germline CDR1 and CDR2: KGHSH and LQKENI. This CDR3 region has 14 residues. The CDR3 protein is CASSPQGDAETQYF. The DNA of the CDR3 is TGTGCCAGCTCGCCCCAGGGGGACGCGGAGACCCAGTACTTC.

This chain joins TRBV4-3 and TRBJ1-1; 9 bases agree with TRBD1. The CDR3 sequence is 14 residues long. V lost 6 bases and J lost 2; bases outside the gene matches: 4. Germline values: CDR1 LGHNA, CDR2 YSLEER. CDR3 amino acids: CASSSGQGNTEAFF. The DNA of the CDR3 is TGCGCCAGCAGTTCGGGACAGGGCAACACTGAAGCTTTCTTT.

V gene TRBV14 combines with J gene TRBJ2-1; D is undetermined. The CDR3 sequence is 13 residues long. Germline CDR1 is SGHDN and CDR2 is FVKESK. V lost 5 bases and J lost 6, with 11 bases in between. The CDR3 DNA follows: TGTGCCAGCAGCGGGTGGGCCTTCAATGAGCAGTTCTTC. Its translation: CASSGWAFNEQFF.

The chain combines TRBV28 with TRBJ2-1, with 8 bases lining up with TRBD1. The germline gives CDR1 MDHEN, CDR2 SYDVKM. With V trimmed by 5 bases and J by 5 bases, 17 bases remained unmatched. This CDR3 comprises 18 residues. This chain's CDR3 is CASSPRGSFQGANNEQFF. DNA for the CDR3: TGTGCCAGCAGTCCCCGGGGTTCGTTTCAGGGGGCTAACAATGAGCAGTTCTTC.

This clone showed up just a few times. V and J are TRBV2 and TRBJ1-1; the D gene is possibly TRBD1 (6 bases). The CDR3 spans 13 residues. Trimming left V 7 bases short and J 2 bases short, with 11 bases between. Germline V lookup: CDR1 SNHLY, CDR2 FYNNEI. The CDR3 coding sequence is TGTGCCAGCACGAGGGGGATAAACACTGAAGCTTTCTTT. Protein: CASTRGINTEAFF.

The chain employs TRBV4-1 and TRBJ1-1; 8 bases align to TRBD1. Germline V gene lookup returns CDR1 MGHRA and CDR2 YSYEKL. CDR3 length: 15 residues. V dropped 5 bases and J dropped 2; count of bases not matched to a gene: 7. CDR3 nucleotide sequence: TGCGCCAGCAGCTTAACAGGGGGTACTAACACTGAAGCTTTCTTT. Translating gives CASSLTGGTNTEAFF.

This chain joins TRBV7-2 and TRBJ2-7, with TRBD1 as a possible D gene (5 bases). The length of the CDR3 is 15 residues. Germline V CDR1 and CDR2: SGHTA, FQGNSA. Trimming left V 5 bases short and J 1 base short, with 15 bases between. CDR3 amino acids: CASSPTVYPSYEQYF. The CDR3 coding sequence is TGTGCCAGCAGCCCGACAGTTTATCCATCCTACGAGCAGTACTTC.

The chain combines TRBV27 with TRBJ2-5; the match to TRBD1 covers 9 bases. This CDR3 has 15 residues. The V segment lost 6 bases and the J segment 4 bases; nucleotides outside the gene matches: 9. Germline CDR1 reads MNHEY; CDR2 reads SMNVEV (reference sequence). Written as DNA, the CDR3 is TGTGCCAGCAGCCACATTACAGGGGGCCGAGAGACCCAGTACTTC. This codes for CASSHITGGRETQYF.

The rearrangement links TRBV19 to TRBJ2-7; TRBD2 might be the D (5 bases). The V gene lost 7 bases and the J gene lost 2 bases, with 9 bases spanning the gap. Germline assignment: CDR1 LNHDA and CDR2 SQIVND (reference sequence). The CDR3 loop spans 12 amino acids. The CDR3 region is CASTSGTYEQYF. The CDR3 DNA sequence: TGTGCCAGTACCAGCGGTACCTACGAGCAGTACTTC.

The chain uses TRBV6-1 and TRBJ1-5, with TRBD1 matching over 8 bases. The CDR3 extends over 13 amino acids. J was trimmed by 6 bases and V by 6 bases; bases with no gene match: 4. Germline loops: CDR1 MNHNS, CDR2 SASEGT. The CDR3 spells CASRDRARQPQHF. The CDR3 DNA is TGTGCCAGCAGGGACAGGGCGCGTCAGCCCCAGCATTTT.

This chain connects TRBV19 to TRBJ2-7, with D tentatively TRBD2 (5 bases). CDR1 LNHDA and CDR2 SQIVND come from the germline V gene (reference sequence). The V and J ends lost 0 bases and 6 bases respectively, with 36 bases between them. This CDR3 region has 22 residues. The DNA for the CDR3 is TGTGCCAGTAGTATAGATTGGTTCGGAACGGGTCTAGAGCACGGCGAGGGTTCCGAGCAGTACTTC. Amino acids: CASSIDWFGTGLEHGEGSEQYF.